These 8 T cell receptor beta chains came from one sample sequenced in a study of somatic mutations in cytotoxic T cells in rheumatoid arthritis. Sequencing was performed with immunoSEQ multiplex PCR; in TCRdb, only in-frame clones are kept and a portion is missing. The sample lists thousands of clones, 75% to 90% occurring once. The source material was CD8+ T cells sorted from blood. Receptors were obtained from a middle-aged man with rheumatoid arthritis.

This chain connects TRBV6-1 to TRBJ2-1, with TRBD2 identical over 14 bases. The CDR3 is 14 residues long. V was clipped by 6 bases and J by 12 bases; unmatched bases: 7. Germline CDR1 is MNHNS and CDR2 is SASEGT. The CDR3 region is CASRQTSGGAGQFF. Here the CDR3 DNA reads TGTGCCAGCAGACAGACTAGCGGGGGGGCAGGGCAGTTCTTC.

The V gene is TRBV7-3, the J gene TRBJ2-1; 10 bases map to TRBD2. V lost 8 bases and J lost 10; bases outside the gene matches: 8. Per germline, CDR1 SGHTA and CDR2 FQGTGA. This CDR3 spans 13 amino acids. CDR3 nucleotide sequence: TGTGCCAGCGGGAGCGGGGGGGCTGGGGAGCAGTTCTTC. Amino acids: CASGSGGAGEQFF. Full variable domain (remainder filled in from reference TRBV7-3 and TRBJ2-1): GAGVSQTPSNKVTEKGKYVELRCDPISGHTALYWYRQSLGQGPEFLIYFQGTGAADDSGLPNDRFFAVRPEGSVSTLKIQRTERGDSAVYLCASGSGGAGEQFFGPGTRLTVL.

V usage is TRBV7-9 and J usage is TRBJ2-7; D remains unclear. Looked up from germline, CDR1 is SEHNR and CDR2 is FQNEAQ (reference sequence). The V and J ends lost 5 bases and 3 bases respectively, with 5 bases between them. The CDR3 is made up of 11 amino acids. The CDR3 DNA sequence: TGTGCCAGCAGCGCGGACTACGAGCAGTACTTC. It yields the protein CASSADYEQYF.

The chain links TRBV9 to TRBJ1-2, with a possible D match to TRBD1 (6 bases). This CDR3 has 15 amino acids. CDR1 is SGDLS, CDR2 YYNGEE, per germline. V was cut by 2 bases and J by 2 bases, with 13 bases left in between. As DNA, the CDR3 is TGTGCCAGCAGCGTGTCGGGGACAATAAACTATGGCTACACCTTC. Translated: CASSVSGTINYGYTF.

This sequence joins TRBV27 and TRBJ1-1; possible D gene TRBD1, 6 bases. Germline lookup yields CDR1 MNHEY and CDR2 SMNVEV (reference sequence). CDR3 length equals 14 residues. Trimming shortened V by 6 bases and J by 4 bases, and 15 bases separated the two germline ends. CDR3 in amino acids: CASSPQGDGTEAFF. CDR3 DNA sequence: TGTGCCAGCAGCCCACAGGGAGATGGCACTGAAGCTTTCTTT.

The V gene is TRBV9, the J gene TRBJ2-5; 8 nucleotides line up with TRBD2. The last part of the DNA fits TRBJ2-7 better; the J call may be wrong. Germline V gene sequence: CDR1 SGDLS, CDR2 YYNGEE. The CDR3 totals 15 residues. CDR3 sequence (DNA): TGTGCCAGCAGCGCCCACAGCGGGGGCTCCTACGAGCAGTACTTC. Its translation is CASSAHSGGSYEQYF.

The rearrangement joins TRBV2 to TRBJ1-3, with a possible D match to TRBD1 (6 bases). V dropped 6 bases and J dropped 4 bases, with 13 bases sitting between them. The CDR3 is 14 residues long. Per germline, CDR1 SNHLY and CDR2 FYNNEI. DNA for the CDR3: TGTGCCAGCAGCGAGACAGGCCCGGGAAACACCATATATTTT. It yields the protein CASSETGPGNTIYF. The full variable domain, in which reference TRBV2 and TRBJ1-3 provide the parts outside the CDR3, is EPEVTQTPSHQVTQMGQEVILRCVPISNHLYFYWYRQILGQKVEFLVSFYNNEISEKSEIFDDQFSVERPDGSNFTLKIRSTKLEDSAMYFCASSETGPGNTIYFGEGSWLTVV.

The chain links TRBV2 to TRBJ1-4; maybe TRBD1 (6 bases). The germline gives CDR1 SNHLY, CDR2 FYNNEI. V lost 6 bases and J lost 0, with 11 bases in between. CDR3 length equals 15 residues. The DNA for the CDR3 is TGTGCCAGCAGGGACAGTCGCTCAACTAATGAAAAACTGTTTTTT. Translated, it gives CASRDSRSTNEKLFF.